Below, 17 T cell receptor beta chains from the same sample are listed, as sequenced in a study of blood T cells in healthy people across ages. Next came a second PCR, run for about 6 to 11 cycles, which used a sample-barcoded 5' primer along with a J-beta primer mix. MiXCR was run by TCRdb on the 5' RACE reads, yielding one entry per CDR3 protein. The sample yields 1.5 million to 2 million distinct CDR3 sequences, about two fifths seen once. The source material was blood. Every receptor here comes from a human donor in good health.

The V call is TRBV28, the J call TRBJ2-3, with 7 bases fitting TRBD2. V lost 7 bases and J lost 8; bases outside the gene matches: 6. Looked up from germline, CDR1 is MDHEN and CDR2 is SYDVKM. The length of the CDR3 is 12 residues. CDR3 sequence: CASTSGGSTQYF. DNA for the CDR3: TGTGCCAGCACCTCGGGGGGTAGTACGCAGTATTTT.

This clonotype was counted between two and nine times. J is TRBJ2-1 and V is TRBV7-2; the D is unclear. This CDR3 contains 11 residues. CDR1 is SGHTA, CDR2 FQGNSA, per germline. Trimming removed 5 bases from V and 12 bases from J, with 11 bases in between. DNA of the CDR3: TGTGCCAGCAGCCCTCTACGGACGCAGTTCTTC. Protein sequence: CASSPLRTQFF.

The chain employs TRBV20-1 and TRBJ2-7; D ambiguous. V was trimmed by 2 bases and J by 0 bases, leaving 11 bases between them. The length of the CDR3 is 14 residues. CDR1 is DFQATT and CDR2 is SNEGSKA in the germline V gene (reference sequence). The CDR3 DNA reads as TGCAGTGCTAGATCCCCAGAGCACTCCTACGAGCAGTACTTC. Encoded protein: CSARSPEHSYEQYF.

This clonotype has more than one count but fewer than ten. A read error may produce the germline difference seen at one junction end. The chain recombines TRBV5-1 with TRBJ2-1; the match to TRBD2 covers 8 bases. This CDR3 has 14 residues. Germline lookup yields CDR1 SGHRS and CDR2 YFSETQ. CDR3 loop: CASSGGTSYNEQFF. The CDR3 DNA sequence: TGTGCCAGCAGTGGTGGGACTAGCTACAATGAGCAGTTCTTC.

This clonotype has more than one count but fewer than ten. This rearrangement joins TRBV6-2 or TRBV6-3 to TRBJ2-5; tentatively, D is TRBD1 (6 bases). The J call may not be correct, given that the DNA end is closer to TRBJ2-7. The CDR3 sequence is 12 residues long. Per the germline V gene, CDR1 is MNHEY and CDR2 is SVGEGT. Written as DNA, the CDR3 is TGTGCCAGCAGCAACAGGGTATCCGAGCAGTACTTC. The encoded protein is CASSNRVSEQYF.

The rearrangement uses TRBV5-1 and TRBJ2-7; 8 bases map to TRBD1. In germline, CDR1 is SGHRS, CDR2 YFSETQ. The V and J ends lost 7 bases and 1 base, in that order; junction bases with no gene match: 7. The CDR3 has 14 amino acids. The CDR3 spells CASGQGIGSYEQYF. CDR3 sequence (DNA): TGCGCCAGCGGACAGGGAATTGGGTCCTACGAGCAGTACTTC.

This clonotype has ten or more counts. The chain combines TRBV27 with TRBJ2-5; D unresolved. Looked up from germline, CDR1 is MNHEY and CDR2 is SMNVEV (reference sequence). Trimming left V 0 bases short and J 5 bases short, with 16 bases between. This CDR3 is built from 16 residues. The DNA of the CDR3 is TGTGCCAGCAGTTTATCCCCCAGCAGGTGGGGTGAGACCCAGTACTTC. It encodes CASSLSPSRWGETQYF.

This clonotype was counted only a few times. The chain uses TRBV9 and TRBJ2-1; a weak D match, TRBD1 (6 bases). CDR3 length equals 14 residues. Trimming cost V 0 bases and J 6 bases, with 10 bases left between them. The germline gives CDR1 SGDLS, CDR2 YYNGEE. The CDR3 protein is CASSVVGGPNEQFF. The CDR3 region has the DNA TGTGCCAGCAGCGTAGTAGGGGGACCCAATGAGCAGTTCTTC. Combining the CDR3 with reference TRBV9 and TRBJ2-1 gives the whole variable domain DSGVTQTPKHLITATGQRVTLRCSPRSGDLSVYWYQQSLDQGLQFLIQYYNGEERAKGNILERFSAQQFPDLHSELNLSSLELGDSALYFCASSVVGGPNEQFFGPGTRLTVL.

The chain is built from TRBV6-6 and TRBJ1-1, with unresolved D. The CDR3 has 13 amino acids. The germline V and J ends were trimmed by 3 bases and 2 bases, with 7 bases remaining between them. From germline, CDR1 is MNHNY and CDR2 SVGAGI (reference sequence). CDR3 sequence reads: CASSYMTNTEAFF. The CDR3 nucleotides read TGTGCCAGCAGTTATATGACAAACACTGAAGCTTTCTTT.

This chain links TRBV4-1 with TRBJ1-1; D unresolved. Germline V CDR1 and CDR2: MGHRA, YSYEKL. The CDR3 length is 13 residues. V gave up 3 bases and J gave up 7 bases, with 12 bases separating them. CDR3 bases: TGCGCCAGCAGCCACGTGGGAGGCGGTGAAGCTTTCTTT. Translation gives CASSHVGGGEAFF.

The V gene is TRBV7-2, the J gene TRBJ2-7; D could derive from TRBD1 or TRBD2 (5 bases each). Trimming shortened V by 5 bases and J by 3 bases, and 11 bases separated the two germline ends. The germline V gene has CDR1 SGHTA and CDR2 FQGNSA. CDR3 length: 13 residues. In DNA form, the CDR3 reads TGTGCCAGCAGCCGGGGACCCTTCTACGAGCAGTACTTC. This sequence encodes CASSRGPFYEQYF.

The CDR3 nucleotides are TGTGCCAGCAGCTTAGTCGCGGACCGTGAGCAGTTCTTC. Residues: CASSLVADREQFF. The V call is TRBV11-2, the J call TRBJ2-1; D call uncertain. CDR1 is SGHAT, CDR2 FQNNGV, per germline. Trimming left V 1 base short and J 9 bases short, with 10 bases between. CDR3 length: 13 residues.

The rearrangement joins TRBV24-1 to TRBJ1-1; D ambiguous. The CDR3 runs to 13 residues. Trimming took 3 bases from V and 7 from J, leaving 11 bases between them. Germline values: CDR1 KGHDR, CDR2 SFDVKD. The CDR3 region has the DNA TGTGCCACCAGTGATACAGAGACGGTTGAAGCTTTCTTT. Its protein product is CATSDTETVEAFF.

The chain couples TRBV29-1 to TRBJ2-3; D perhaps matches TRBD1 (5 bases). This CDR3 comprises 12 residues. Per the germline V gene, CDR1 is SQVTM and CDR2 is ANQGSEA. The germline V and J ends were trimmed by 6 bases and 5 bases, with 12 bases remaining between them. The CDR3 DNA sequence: TGCAGCGTCAGGGATAGTGAAGATACGCAGTATTTT. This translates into CSVRDSEDTQYF.

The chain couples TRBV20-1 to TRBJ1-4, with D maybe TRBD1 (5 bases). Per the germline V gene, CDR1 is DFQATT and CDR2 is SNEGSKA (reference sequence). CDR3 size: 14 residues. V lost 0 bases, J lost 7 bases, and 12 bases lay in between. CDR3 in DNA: TGCAGTGCTAGAGACAGGGTGAGGAGTGAAAAACTGTTTTTT. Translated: CSARDRVRSEKLFF.

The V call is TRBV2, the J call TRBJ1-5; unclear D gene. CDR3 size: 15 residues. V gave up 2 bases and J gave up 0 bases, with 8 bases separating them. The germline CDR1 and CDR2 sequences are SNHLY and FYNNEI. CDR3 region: CASSESWCSNQPQHF. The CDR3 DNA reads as TGTGCCAGCAGTGAATCCTGGTGTAGCAATCAGCCCCAGCATTTT.

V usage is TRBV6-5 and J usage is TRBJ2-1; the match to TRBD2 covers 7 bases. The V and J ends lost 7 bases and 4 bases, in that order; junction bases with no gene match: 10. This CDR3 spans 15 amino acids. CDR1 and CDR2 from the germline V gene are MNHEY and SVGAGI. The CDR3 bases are TGTGCCAGCATCCCGGGGGGACCAAATTACAATGAGCAGTTCTTC. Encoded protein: CASIPGGPNYNEQFF.